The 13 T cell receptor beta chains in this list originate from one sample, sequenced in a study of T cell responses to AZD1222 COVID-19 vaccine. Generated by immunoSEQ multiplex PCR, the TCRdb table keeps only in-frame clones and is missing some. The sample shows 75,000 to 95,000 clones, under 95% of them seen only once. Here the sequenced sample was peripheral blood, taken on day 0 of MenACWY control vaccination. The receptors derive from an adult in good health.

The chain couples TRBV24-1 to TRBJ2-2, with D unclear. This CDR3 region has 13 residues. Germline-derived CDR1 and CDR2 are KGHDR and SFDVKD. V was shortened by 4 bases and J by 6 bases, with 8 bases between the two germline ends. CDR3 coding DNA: TGTGCCACCAGTGAAGGCCGAGCCGGGGAGCTGTTTTTT. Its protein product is CATSEGRAGELFF.

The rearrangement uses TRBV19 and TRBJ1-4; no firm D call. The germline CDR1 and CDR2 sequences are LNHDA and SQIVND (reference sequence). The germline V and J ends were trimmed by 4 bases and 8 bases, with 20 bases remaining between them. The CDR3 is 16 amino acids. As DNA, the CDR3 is TGTGCCAGTAGTACCCAGCGGCCTCAAGGCGGGGAAAAACTGTTTTTT. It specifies CASSTQRPQGGEKLFF.

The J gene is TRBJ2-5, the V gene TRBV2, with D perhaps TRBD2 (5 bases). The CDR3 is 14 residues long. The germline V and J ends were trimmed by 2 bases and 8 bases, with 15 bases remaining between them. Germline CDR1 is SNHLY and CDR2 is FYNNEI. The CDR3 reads CASSEWLAALTQYF. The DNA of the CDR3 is TGTGCCAGCAGTGAATGGCTAGCAGCCTTAACCCAGTACTTC.

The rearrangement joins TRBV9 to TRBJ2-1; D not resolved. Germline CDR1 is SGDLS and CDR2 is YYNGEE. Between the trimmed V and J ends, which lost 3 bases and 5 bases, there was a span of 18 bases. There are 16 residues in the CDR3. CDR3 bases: TGTGCCAGCAGCGAGAGGACCCCAGTGGGAAACAATGAGCAGTTCTTC. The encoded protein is CASSERTPVGNNEQFF.

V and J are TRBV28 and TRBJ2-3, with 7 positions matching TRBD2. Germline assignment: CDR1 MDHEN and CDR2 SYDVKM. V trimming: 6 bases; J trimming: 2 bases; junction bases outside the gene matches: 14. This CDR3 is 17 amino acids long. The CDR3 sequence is CASSPGLEKTYTDTQYF. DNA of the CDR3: TGTGCCAGCAGCCCTGGACTAGAAAAAACATACACAGATACGCAGTATTTT.

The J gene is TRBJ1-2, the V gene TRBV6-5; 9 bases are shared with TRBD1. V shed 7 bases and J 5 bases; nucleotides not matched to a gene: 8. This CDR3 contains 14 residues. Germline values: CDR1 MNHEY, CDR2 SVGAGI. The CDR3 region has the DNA TGTGCCAGCACCTCAATCGGACAGGGGTATGGCTACACCTTC. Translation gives CASTSIGQGYGYTF.

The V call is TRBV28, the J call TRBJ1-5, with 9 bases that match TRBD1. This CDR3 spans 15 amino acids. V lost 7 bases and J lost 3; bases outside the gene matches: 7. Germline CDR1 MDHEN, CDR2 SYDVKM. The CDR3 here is CASTSGTGLNQPQHF. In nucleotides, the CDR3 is TGTGCCAGCACCTCGGGGACAGGGCTCAATCAGCCCCAGCATTTT.

In DNA, the CDR3 is TGTGCCACCAGTGATCCAACAGGAGGGACTCAGCCCCAGCATTTT. This gives the protein CATSDPTGGTQPQHF. The V gene is TRBV24-1, the J gene TRBJ1-5, with D maybe TRBD1 (5 bases). Germline loops: CDR1 KGHDR, CDR2 SFDVKD. The CDR3 runs to 15 residues. The V and J ends lost 3 bases and 6 bases respectively, with 14 bases between them.

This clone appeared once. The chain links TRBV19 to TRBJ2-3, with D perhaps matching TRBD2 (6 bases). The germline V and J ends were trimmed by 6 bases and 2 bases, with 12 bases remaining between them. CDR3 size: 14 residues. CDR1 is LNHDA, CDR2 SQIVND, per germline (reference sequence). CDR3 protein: CASRVGLNTDTQYF. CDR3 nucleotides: TGTGCCAGTAGGGTGGGACTGAACACAGATACGCAGTATTTT. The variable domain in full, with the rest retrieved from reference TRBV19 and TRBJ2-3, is DGGITQSPKYLFRKEGQNVTLSCEQNLNHDAMYWYRQDPGQGLRLIYYSQIVNDFQKGDIAEGYSVSREKKESFPLTVTSAQKNPTAFYLCASRVGLNTDTQYFGPGTRLTVL.

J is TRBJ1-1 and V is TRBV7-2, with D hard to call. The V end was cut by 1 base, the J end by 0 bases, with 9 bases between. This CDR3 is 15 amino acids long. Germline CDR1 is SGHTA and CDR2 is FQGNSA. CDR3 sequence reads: CASSLVQLLNTEAFF. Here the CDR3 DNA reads TGTGCCAGCAGCTTAGTTCAGCTGTTGAACACTGAAGCTTTCTTT.

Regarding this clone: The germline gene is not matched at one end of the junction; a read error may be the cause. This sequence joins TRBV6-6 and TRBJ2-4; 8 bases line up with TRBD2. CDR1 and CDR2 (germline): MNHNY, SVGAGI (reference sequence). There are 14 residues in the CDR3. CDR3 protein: CVSSYSTSGNIQYF. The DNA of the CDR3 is TGTGTCAGCAGTTACTCCACTAGCGGAAACATTCAGTACTTC.

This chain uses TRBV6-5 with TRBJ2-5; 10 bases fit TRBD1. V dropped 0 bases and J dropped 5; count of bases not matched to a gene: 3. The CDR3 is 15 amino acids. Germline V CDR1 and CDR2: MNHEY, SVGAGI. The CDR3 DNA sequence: TGTGCCAGCAGTTACTCCGGGGACAGGGGTGAGACCCAGTACTTC. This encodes CASSYSGDRGETQYF.

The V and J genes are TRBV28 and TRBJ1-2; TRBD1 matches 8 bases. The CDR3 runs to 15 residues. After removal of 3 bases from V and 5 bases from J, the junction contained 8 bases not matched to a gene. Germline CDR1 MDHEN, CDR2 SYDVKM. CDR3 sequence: CASSFGTGLPYGYTF. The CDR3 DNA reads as TGTGCCAGCAGTTTCGGGACAGGACTCCCGTATGGCTACACCTTC.